Listed here are 30 T cell receptor beta chains from one sample, sequenced in a study of cytomegalovirus exposure and HLA in healthy donors. This PCR relied on a set of 60 Vbeta primers and 13 Jbeta primers. Some clones are missing from TCRdb's copy, which holds only in-frame ones; the method was immunoSEQ multiplex PCR. Of 150,000 to 200,000 clones listed, roughly 78% are singletons. The sample comprised PBMCs. The receptor set was obtained from a woman in her forties or fifties in good health and CMV-seropositive.

The chain joins TRBV14 to TRBJ2-1; 8 bases match TRBD2. Germline V CDR1 and CDR2: SGHDN, FVKESK. CDR3 length: 12 amino acids. The V segment lost 11 bases and the J segment 2 bases; nucleotides outside the gene matches: 2. In nucleotides, the CDR3 is TGTGCCCCGGGACTAGCCTACAATGAGCAGTTCTTC. Protein product: CAPGLAYNEQFF.

The chain links TRBV5-1 to TRBJ1-1; TRBD1 aligns across 7 bases. The CDR3 totals 14 residues. Per the germline V gene, CDR1 is SGHRS and CDR2 is YFSETQ. With 3 bases clipped from V and 1 base from J, the junction kept 3 bases outside the gene matches. CDR3 sequence reads: CASSWTGSNTEAFF. CDR3 coding DNA: TGCGCCAGCAGCTGGACAGGCTCGAACACTGAAGCTTTCTTT.

This clone was observed once. V usage is TRBV19 and J usage is TRBJ1-2, with 7 bases lining up with TRBD1. V lost 9 bases, J lost 5 bases, and 15 bases stayed unmatched. The CDR3 runs to 15 residues. From germline, CDR1 is LNHDA and CDR2 SQIVND (reference sequence). The CDR3 DNA sequence: TGTGCCAGCGTTGGACAGGACCGTATACCGTATGGCTACACCTTC. Translating gives CASVGQDRIPYGYTF.

This chain joins TRBV7-9 and TRBJ2-7, with 8 bases aligning to TRBD1. Germline CDR1 is SEHNR and CDR2 is FQNEAQ (reference sequence). J was trimmed by 4 bases and V by 4 bases; bases with no gene match: 6. The CDR3 loop spans 14 amino acids. The CDR3 reads CASSSSGGGYEQYF. The CDR3 bases are TGTGCCAGCAGCTCGTCAGGGGGCGGGTACGAGCAGTACTTC.

This clone was recorded a few times. The chain is built from TRBV18 and TRBJ1-1; a possible D gene is TRBD1 (5 bases). The CDR3 length is 13 residues. Trimming took off 6 bases at V and 7 bases at J, with 15 bases between the two ends. Germline lookup yields CDR1 KGHSH and CDR2 LQKENI. In nucleotides, the CDR3 is TGTGCCAGCTCGATCGGGAGACAGAATGAAGCTTTCTTT. Protein product: CASSIGRQNEAFF.

This clone turned up a few times. This chain connects TRBV18 to TRBJ2-5; maybe TRBD2 (5 bases). Germline V gene data show CDR1 as KGHSH and CDR2 as LQKENI. The CDR3 is 13 amino acids. The ends were cut back, 4 bases at V and 2 bases at J, with 8 bases in the middle. The CDR3 reads CASSLGLQETQYF. The CDR3 DNA reads as TGTGCCAGCTCACTCGGACTGCAAGAGACCCAGTACTTC.

CDR3: CAWSHGVFNEKLFF. DNA of the CDR3: TGTGCCTGGAGTCACGGGGTCTTTAATGAAAAACTGTTTTTT. V usage is TRBV30 and J usage is TRBJ1-4; the D is unclear. V was shortened by 2 bases and J by 4 bases, with 11 bases between the two germline ends. The CDR3 runs 14 residues. Germline CDR1 reads GTSNPN; CDR2 reads SVGIG (reference sequence).

This chain links TRBV19 with TRBJ2-5; 7 bases are a match to TRBD1. This CDR3 is 14 amino acids long. Germline V CDR1 and CDR2: LNHDA, SQIVND (reference sequence). Trimming at V came to 5 bases and at J to 4 bases, leaving 7 bases not matched to a gene. DNA for the CDR3: TGTGCCAGTAGTCTACAGACAGGGAGAGAGACCCAGTACTTC. Translating gives CASSLQTGRETQYF.

A remark on this clone: The identical CDR3 is also encoded by other nucleotide sequences in the sample. The genes are TRBV9 and TRBJ1-2; possibly TRBD1 for D (5 bases). The germline V and J ends were trimmed by 2 bases and 4 bases, with 12 bases remaining between them. The germline CDR1 and CDR2 sequences are SGDLS and YYNGEE. The CDR3 contains 14 residues. CDR3 region: CASSVEGEGYGYTF. CDR3 bases: TGTGCCAGCAGCGTGGAAGGGGAGGGCTATGGCTACACCTTC.

The genes are TRBV5-1 and TRBJ2-2; a possible D gene is TRBD2 (7 bases). Per germline, CDR1 SGHRS and CDR2 YFSETQ. The CDR3 is made up of 16 amino acids. V lost 3 bases to trimming and J lost 6 bases, with 18 bases between them. The CDR3 loop is CASSSAGDKPPGELFF. CDR3 bases: TGCGCCAGCAGCTCGGCGGGGGACAAACCCCCCGGGGAGCTGTTTTTT.

J is TRBJ1-1 and V is TRBV6-1; D not certain. Germline values: CDR1 MNHNS, CDR2 SASEGT. CDR3 length equals 14 residues. V was pared by 3 bases and J by 4 bases, with 12 bases between. The CDR3 loop is CASSDLAGSTEAFF. The CDR3 bases are TGTGCCAGCAGTGATTTGGCAGGCAGCACTGAAGCTTTCTTT.

This clone has only one observation. Written as DNA, the CDR3 is TGTGCCAGCAGCTCCATAGTAGCAGGGGCGCTCTCACCCCTCCACTTT. It codes for CASSSIVAGALSPLHF. The genes are TRBV7-9 and TRBJ1-6, with D tentatively TRBD1 (6 bases). The CDR3 has 16 residues. Germline values: CDR1 SEHNR, CDR2 FQNEAQ (reference sequence). Deletions cut 4 bases from V and 10 bases from J, with 20 bases between.

This CDR3 reads CASSPTRGADTQYF. For the CDR3, the DNA is TGTGCCAGCAGCCCCACAAGGGGCGCAGATACGCAGTATTTT. The chain links TRBV5-6 to TRBJ2-3; TRBD1 is a possible D gene (5 bases). The germline CDR1 and CDR2 sequences are SGHDT and YYEEEE. CDR3 size: 14 residues. Trimming stripped 4 bases from V and 4 bases from J, with 13 bases between.

The chain couples TRBV27 to TRBJ2-1; 9 positions agree with TRBD2. The ends lost 2 bases at V and 4 bases at J; junction bases unmatched: 0. Per germline, CDR1 MNHEY and CDR2 SMNVEV (reference sequence). The CDR3 covers 14 residues. The CDR3, as DNA: TGTGCCAGCAGTTTACTAGCGGGATACAATGAGCAGTTCTTC. Translating gives CASSLLAGYNEQFF.

The rearrangement links TRBV30 to TRBJ1-1; D may be TRBD1 (6 bases). Germline CDR1 and CDR2: GTSNPN and SVGIG (reference sequence). The CDR3 runs 14 residues. V dropped 1 base and J dropped 3 bases, with 12 bases sitting between them. The DNA for the CDR3 is TGTGCCTGGAGTGCCCCGCCAGGGGACACTGAAGCTTTCTTT. Amino acids: CAWSAPPGDTEAFF.

This sequence joins TRBV7-9 and TRBJ2-5, with TRBD2 identical over 11 bases. The CDR3 totals 15 residues. Per the germline V gene, CDR1 is SEHNR and CDR2 is FQNEAQ (reference sequence). J lost 3 bases, V lost 3 bases, and 3 bases had no gene match. DNA for the CDR3: TGTGCCAGCAGCTTTGAGGGACTAGCGGAAGAGACCCAGTACTTC. This translates into CASSFEGLAEETQYF.

This sequence joins TRBV5-1 and TRBJ1-1; D remains ambiguous. Trimming removed 1 base from V and 2 bases from J, with 9 bases in between. Per germline, CDR1 SGHRS and CDR2 YFSETQ. The CDR3 length is 14 residues. CDR3 in DNA: TGCGCCAGCAGCTTGTACGCAGTAAACACTGAAGCTTTCTTT. It encodes CASSLYAVNTEAFF.

This clone was detected once. The CDR3 spells CAINSGTTGELFF. Here the CDR3 DNA reads TGTGCCATCAATTCGGGAACGACCGGGGAGCTGTTTTTT. The chain joins TRBV10-3 to TRBJ2-2; possibly TRBD2 for D (5 bases). Deletions cut 7 bases from V and 5 bases from J, with 11 bases between. The germline V gene has CDR1 ENHRY and CDR2 SYGVKD. The CDR3 sequence is 13 residues long.

V and J are TRBV6-1 and TRBJ2-1; tentative D call: TRBD1 (6 bases). The CDR3 is 15 amino acids. Trimming removed 7 bases from V and 0 bases from J, with 13 bases in between. The germline CDR1 and CDR2 sequences are MNHNS and SASEGT. Here the CDR3 reads CASTSTGSSYNEQFF. CDR3 bases: TGTGCCAGCACTTCAACAGGGAGCTCCTACAATGAGCAGTTCTTC.

The chain is built from TRBV5-4 and TRBJ2-3; the match to TRBD1 covers 9 bases. Per the germline V gene, CDR1 is SGHNT and CDR2 is YYREEE (reference sequence). This CDR3 comprises 15 residues. J gave up 3 bases and V 4 bases, and 6 bases lay outside the gene matches. The DNA of the CDR3 is TGTGCCAGCAGCACAACAGGGGGCAGGACAGATACGCAGTATTTT. Residues: CASSTTGGRTDTQYF.

This clone was found a few times. The chain links TRBV18 to TRBJ2-5; D remains ambiguous. V was shortened by 3 bases and J by 4 bases, with 6 bases between the two germline ends. The germline gives CDR1 KGHSH, CDR2 LQKENI. This CDR3 spans 12 amino acids. CDR3 loop: CASSPLPETQYF. Here the CDR3 DNA reads TGTGCCAGCTCACCCCTTCCAGAGACCCAGTACTTC.

Details on this clone: Other nucleotide sequences in the sample specify the same CDR3. The gene calls are TRBV19 and TRBJ1-5; 7 bases are a match to TRBD1. Germline trimming cut 3 bases from V and 8 bases from J; bases unmatched to any gene: 4. The CDR3 runs to 13 residues. The germline V gene encodes CDR1 LNHDA and CDR2 SQIVND (reference sequence). CDR3 sequence reads: CASSIQGGEPQHF. Written as DNA, the CDR3 is TGTGCCAGTAGTATCCAGGGGGGAGAGCCCCAGCATTTT.

The CDR3: CASSGQGQQFF. The CDR3 bases are TGTGCCAGCAGCGGACAGGGCCAACAGTTCTTC. V is TRBV7-2 and J is TRBJ2-1; 8 bases fit TRBD1. The length of the CDR3 is 11 residues. V shed 5 bases and J 13 bases; nucleotides not matched to a gene: 4. Germline V gene lookup returns CDR1 SGHTA and CDR2 FQGNSA. The full variable domain, in which reference TRBV7-2 and TRBJ2-1 provide the parts outside the CDR3, is GAGVSQSPSNKVTEKGKDVELRCDPISGHTALYWYRQSLGQGLEFLIYFQGNSAPDKSGLPSDRFSAERTGGSVSTLTIQRTQQEDSAVYLCASSGQGQQFFGPGTRLTVL.

The CDR3 reads CASSSGSYLTEAFF. DNA of the CDR3: TGTGCCAGCTCATCCGGTAGCTACCTGACTGAAGCTTTCTTT. The V call is TRBV18, the J call TRBJ1-1; D remains ambiguous. CDR1 is KGHSH, CDR2 LQKENI, per germline. Trimming left V 5 bases short and J 5 bases short, with 15 bases between. The CDR3 sequence is 14 residues long.

The chain has TRBV9 and TRBJ2-1; 13 nucleotides line up with TRBD2. Germline lookup yields CDR1 SGDLS and CDR2 YYNGEE. Trimming removed 5 bases from V and 4 bases from J; junction bases left unmatched: 9. This CDR3 has 17 amino acids. For the CDR3, the DNA is TGTGCCAGCAGTTCCGGACTAGCGGGGGATTTATACAATGAGCAGTTCTTC. Translated, it gives CASSSGLAGDLYNEQFF.

J is TRBJ2-7 and V is TRBV13; D possibly corresponds to TRBD1 (6 bases). This CDR3 spans 14 amino acids. V was trimmed by 4 bases and J by 3 bases, leaving 13 bases between them. Germline CDR1 reads PRHDT; CDR2 reads FYEKMQ (reference sequence). CDR3 sequence reads: CASSYGQLVYEQYF. DNA of the CDR3: TGTGCCAGCAGCTACGGACAGTTAGTCTACGAGCAGTACTTC.

Here the CDR3 DNA reads TGCGCCAGCCTGGCGGGGGAGGGGCTGAACACTGAAGCTTTCTTT. Protein: CASLAGEGLNTEAFF. This rearrangement joins TRBV5-1 to TRBJ1-1; D perhaps matches TRBD1 (5 bases). The V end was cut by 7 bases, the J end by 0 bases, with 16 bases between. The CDR3 consists of 15 residues. Germline V CDR1 and CDR2: SGHRS, YFSETQ. Using reference TRBV5-1 and TRBJ1-1 for the parts outside the CDR3, the full variable domain is KAGVTQTPRYLIKTRGQQVTLSCSPISGHRSVSWYQQTPGQGLQFLFEYFSETQRNKGNFPGRFSGRQFSNSRSEMNVSTLELGDSALYLCASLAGEGLNTEAFFGQGTRLTVV.

The chain joins TRBV7-2 to TRBJ2-1; D might be TRBD2 (5 bases). This CDR3 is built from 12 residues. The V end was cut by 5 bases, the J end by 10 bases, with 12 bases between. Germline CDR1 reads SGHTA; CDR2 reads FQGNSA. CDR3 in DNA: TGTGCCAGCAGCCAAGGAGGAGGCGAGCAGTTCTTC. Its translation is CASSQGGGEQFF.

Turning to this clone: This sample includes further DNA sequences coding for the same CDR3. The chain carries TRBV10-3 and TRBJ1-6; D might be TRBD1 (6 bases). Trimming removed 6 bases at V and 14 bases at J, with 20 bases between. CDR3 length: 14 residues. The germline gives CDR1 ENHRY, CDR2 SYGVKD. The CDR3 region is CAISEGHSPYTLHF. The CDR3 nucleotides read TGTGCCATCAGCGAGGGACATTCCCCTTACACCCTCCACTTT.

The chain has TRBV7-9 and TRBJ2-5; D might be TRBD1 (6 bases). Germline CDR1 and CDR2: SEHNR and FQNEAQ (reference sequence). Trimming removed 5 bases at V and 3 bases at J, with 13 bases between. The length of the CDR3 is 14 residues. CDR3 sequence: CASSLRDKKETQYF. In nucleotides, the CDR3 is TGTGCCAGCAGCCTCCGGGACAAAAAAGAGACCCAGTACTTC.